This TCR beta chain appears in the sequencing data of a study of blood T cell repertoires in COVID-19. Study as a whole: Samples representing acute and convalescent COVID-19 were sourced from the United States, Italy and Spain. Sources were T cells, B-cell-depleted T cells, or PBMCs; the material itself was cDNA or gDNA.

Per the study methods: For nucleated cells, counts were estimated from reference gene primer amplification. Assay: immunoSEQ multiplex PCR; the TCRdb copy retains only in-frame clones and omits some. That table furnishes V, J and clone size, whereas the DNA furnished D and trimming. The sample has 70,000 to 90,000 clones, around 81% seen once. The CDR3 is 16 amino acids. The ends lost 5 bases at V and 4 bases at J; junction bases unmatched: 10. Germline lookup yields CDR1 SGHKS and CDR2 YYEKEE (reference sequence). The sequence was collected from a human donor in a cohort sampled during active COVID-19. Sample: peripheral blood. The rearrangement links TRBV5-5 to TRBJ1-3; 9 nucleotides match TRBD1. This CDR3 is CASSLTGGVTGNTIYF. The CDR3 DNA follows: TGTGCCAGCAGTTTAACAGGGGGCGTCACAGGAAACACCATATATTTT.